Listed below are T cell receptor beta chains from one sample, sequenced in a study of T cells in Graves' hyperthyroidism and ophthalmopathy. TCRdb redid the calling of the multiplex PCR reads with MiXCR, one entry per CDR3 protein. The table records a few hundred thousand distinct CDR3 sequences, 20% to 25% of them present only once. What was sequenced was blood. All receptors come from a man aged 50-59 years with Graves' hyperthyroidism. Both conserved end residues are part of each CDR3.

TRBV28	TRBJ1-1	CASSEGGGAGTEAFF
TRBV19	TRBJ1-4	CASMSSRRREKLFF
TRBV20-1	TRBJ2-1	CSARDGLARNEQFF
TRBV20-1	TRBJ2-3	CSARAWRASTDTQYF
TRBV5-5	TRBJ1-2	CASSVTGAANYGYTF
TRBV6-1	TRBJ1-5	CASEIGIDRQGNQPQHF
TRBV11-2	TRBJ2-5	CASSLYRTGGEETQYF
TRBV5-1	TRBJ1-1	CASSLASGGRTEAFF
TRBV5-1	TRBJ2-2	CASSSDGYEGEGDTGELFF
TRBV27	TRBJ2-7	CASSSRLAGEGTYEQYF
TRBV5-1	TRBJ2-1	CASRFQAGGVNEQFF
TRBV29-1	TRBJ1-1	CSASSRTEAFF
TRBV18	TRBJ2-7	CASSHSGTSSYEQYF
TRBV5-6	TRBJ2-1	CASSLGTSGDNEQFF
TRBV7-3	TRBJ2-2	CASSLSGPPGELFF
TRBV7-9	TRBJ2-3	CASSDPWDTQYF
TRBV5-1	TRBJ1-1	CASSTGQINSEAFF
TRBV6-2/TRBV6-3	TRBJ1-1	CASSFGTAGEAFF
TRBV5-6	TRBJ2-7	CASSLIGGYSYEQYF
TRBV19	TRBJ2-7	CASSSPNSYEQYF
TRBV29-1	TRBJ2-1	CSVEGQGPGQFF
TRBV7-9	TRBJ2-1	CASSLNRGQGANEQFF
TRBV4-1	TRBJ1-5	CASSTSGTGVQPQHF
TRBV20-1	TRBJ1-2	CSARPVDRAIWDGYTF
TRBV12-3/TRBV12-4	TRBJ2-2	CASSLWGSGELFF
TRBV20-1	TRBJ2-7	CSAQLGAYEQYF
TRBV3-1	TRBJ1-1	CASSPGAGANTEAFF
TRBV27	TRBJ2-7	CASSFRPGTGGEQYF
TRBV2	TRBJ2-1	CASRETSGSSYNEQFF
TRBV11-2	TRBJ2-1	CASSFGQSSYNEQFF
TRBV5-6	TRBJ2-1	CASSLREYGFGEQFF
TRBV20-1	TRBJ1-2	CSAAADSGYGYTF
TRBV30	TRBJ1-1	CAWSPGGNTEAFF